The 3 T cell receptor beta chains listed next were all sequenced from one sample in a study of shared clonotypes between healthy human individuals. TCRdb's copy holds only in-frame clones and misses some; the assay was immunoSEQ multiplex PCR. The sample comprises about 2.3 million clones, approximately 93% of which are singletons, and 0.39% rests with the top ten. Sequencing was carried out using naive CD4+ T cells from PBMCs. The subset was: CD45RA+ positively selected. These TCRs come from a man aged 18 to 29 in good health. Some clones in this sample may be carry-over from other donors' samples.

The chain couples TRBV4-1 to TRBJ2-1; no clear D. CDR1 MGHRA and CDR2 YSYEKL come from the germline V gene. This CDR3 contains 17 residues. Trimming stripped 4 bases from V and 2 bases from J, with 18 bases between. CDR3 residues: CASSPRFVRQTYNEQFF. CDR3 in DNA: TGCGCCAGCAGCCCCCGTTTTGTTCGGCAGACCTACAATGAGCAGTTCTTC.

The CDR3 DNA is TGTGCCAGCATTCCACTCCCCGGGCAGGTCGACACCATATATTTT. Translation gives CASIPLPGQVDTIYF. The V and J genes are TRBV28 and TRBJ1-3; D remains unclear. From germline, CDR1 is MDHEN and CDR2 SYDVKM. Between the trimmed V and J ends, which lost 7 bases and 8 bases, there was a span of 21 bases. There are 15 residues in the CDR3. Filled out from reference TRBV28 and TRBJ1-3, the complete variable domain reads DVKVTQSSRYLVKRTGEKVFLECVQDMDHENMFWYRQDPGLGLRLIYFSYDVKMKEKGDIPEGYSVSREKKERFSLILESASTNQTSMYLCASIPLPGQVDTIYFGEGSWLTVV.

Concerning this clone: Other DNA sequences of this sample code for an identical CDR3. CDR3 coding DNA: TGTGCCAGCAGCTTTAGCGGGAGTTACAATGAGCAGTTCTTC. Translated: CASSFSGSYNEQFF. This chain joins TRBV7-2 and TRBJ2-1; 9 bases align to TRBD2. J lost 4 bases, V lost 3 bases, and 1 base had no gene match. Germline assignment: CDR1 SGHTA and CDR2 FQGNSA. The CDR3 is made up of 14 amino acids.